Sequencing of this T cell receptor (beta chain) was carried out in a study of T cells in Graves' hyperthyroidism and ophthalmopathy (dated by TCRdb to between 2018 and 2021). For the wider study: Peripheral blood was sampled at the time of initial diagnosis, prior to any treatment. The approximately 100 discovery patients were randomly divided into training and test sets at a 7:3 ratio. Prospective prediction of ophthalmopathy was tested in an independent validation cohort consisting of fewer than 20 hyperthyroidism patients and 15 or so patients who later progressed to ophthalmopathy. To identify TCR V-J signatures that set the groups apart, the researchers used a discovery cohort of 90 to 100 patients, made up of under 45 with Graves' ophthalmopathy and approximately 57 with stable Graves' hyperthyroidism. TCR Vbeta CDR3 sequencing of 120 to 150 peripheral blood samples (around 45 ophthalmopathy, about 75 hyperthyroidism and roughly 17 progressor patients) is reported in the paper. In addition, the study compared T-cell repertoires in thyroid tissue and in blood from six Graves' hyperthyroidism patients. Following sampling, methimazole starting at 30 mg daily was given to hyperthyroidism patients, and high-dose intravenous methylprednisolone was given to ophthalmopathy patients.

This clonotype was counted ten times or more. The specificity of this receptor is unknown. No much larger clonotype is one base removed from it; base qualities were not supplied. Its CDR3 holds 14 amino acids, cysteine through phenylalanine. Only the CDR3 region is kept as DNA, spanning 42 bases read in frame from base 1. Clipping removes 4 bases from V and 8 bases from J, with 7 as the unmatched junction base count. As encoded in the germline V gene, CDR1 is SGHAT while CDR2 is FQNNGV. Hyperthyroidism patients were newly diagnosed, had a disease duration of under 2 months, and were aged 18 to 65 years. Patients with uncontrolled infections, other autoimmune diseases, pregnancy or lactation were excluded. Diagnoses relied on clinical symptoms, serum thyroxine and TRAb, thyroid ultrasound and orbital computed tomography. For progressor patients, blood was drawn at the first diagnosis of hyperthyroidism, before any ophthalmopathy symptoms had appeared. Ficoll-Paque density gradient centrifugation was used to isolate PBMCs from 8.5 to 10 ml of fresh peripheral blood. Progressor patients were defined as those initially diagnosed with Graves' hyperthyroidism in whom ophthalmopathy developed during follow-up. Total RNA was extracted with Trizol reagent, and quality was checked on an Agilent 2100 Bioanalyzer.

The TCR beta CDR3 regions were amplified from RNA transcripts. For the first round of RT-PCR on the TCR CDR3, the HTBI primer set was used together with the Qiagen OneStep RT-PCR kit. Libraries were constructed in a second round of multiplex PCR, after which size selection and purification were carried out. Paired-end sequencing of the libraries was performed with 100 bp reads on an Illumina HiSeq2000. Regarding the original processing steps: SOAPnuke was used to process the raw data, throwing out any read that contained adapters or uncalled bases, had a mean Phred below 15, or lacked an exact constant-primer or identifier match. High-quality paired reads were merged using COPE v1.2.5, and each unique nucleotide sequence was defined as a clonotype. Clonotypes were aligned to IMGT TRBV, TRBD and TRBJ reference segments using MiTCR v1.1. Only V-J combinations with frequency above 0.0001, covering 99% to 99.2% of repertoires, were analysed. A TCS score was defined as the ratio between F50 (clonal expansion) and ExV (chaos), using BLOSUM62-based TCRdist between CDR3 peptides within each V-J. Welch's t-statistics and random forest reduced fewer than 600 V-J features to 10 to 15, which were used in a naive Bayes classifier (R e1071). Clones were called with MiXCR by TCRdb after fastp trimmed the public reads at Q25, and only in-frame beta chains were retained. Identical CDR3 protein sequences are pooled into one entry, listed with their most common genes and DNA. These V and J calls originate from TCRdb's pipeline instead of the authors' own analysis. The sample table lists about 350,000 distinct CDR3 sequences, about 15% of them with a count of one. The leading ten clones occupy 34% of the sample.

Paper-wide results and their limitations: A model built on a 13 V-J signature distinguished ophthalmopathy from stable hyperthyroidism, reaching 85% to 90% sensitivity and 81.08% specificity in cross-validation and 80%/75% in testing. In validation, the model predicted progression to ophthalmopathy a median of about 6 months before onset, with roughly 71% sensitivity and 72.22% specificity. Most expanded thyroid clonotypes (frequency above 0.001) were also detected in blood, suggesting blood repertoires may reflect thyroid immune responses. No statistical method was used to fix the sample size in advance, and group allocation was not hidden from the investigators.

The chain joins TRBV11-2 to TRBJ1-2; the junction holds 10 bases that match TRBD1. What was sequenced was blood. The origin of this receptor is a woman aged 25 to 45 with Graves' hyperthyroidism that later progressed to Graves' ophthalmopathy. DNA sequence: TGTGCCAGCAGCTCGGGACAGGGGTTCGGCGGCTACACCTTC. Its translation reads: CASSSGQGFGGYTF.